This TCR delta chain appears in the sequencing data of a study of gamma-delta chains in newborns, infants, children. Study-wide context: Innate gammadelta T cells reportedly expand polyclonally right after birth, driven by microbial exposure, per the title.

J was trimmed by 2 bases and V by 0 bases; bases with no gene match: 5. The CDR3 has 15 residues. CDR1 and CDR2 (germline): GEAIGNYY, EKD. TCRdb re-called the reads through CATT. Of about 9,200 delta-chain clones listed, about 23% are singletons. This clone was counted between two and nine times. The sequenced material came from blood. The chain carries TRDV2 and TRDJ1, with 7 bases fitting TRDD3. This TCR was recovered from a child who was a newborn, infant or young child, either healthy, febrile or measles-vaccinated (not recorded which). CDR3 nucleotide sequence: TGTGCCTGTGACACCGTGGCGGGGGATACCGATAAACTCATCTTT. It encodes CACDTVAGDTDKLIF.